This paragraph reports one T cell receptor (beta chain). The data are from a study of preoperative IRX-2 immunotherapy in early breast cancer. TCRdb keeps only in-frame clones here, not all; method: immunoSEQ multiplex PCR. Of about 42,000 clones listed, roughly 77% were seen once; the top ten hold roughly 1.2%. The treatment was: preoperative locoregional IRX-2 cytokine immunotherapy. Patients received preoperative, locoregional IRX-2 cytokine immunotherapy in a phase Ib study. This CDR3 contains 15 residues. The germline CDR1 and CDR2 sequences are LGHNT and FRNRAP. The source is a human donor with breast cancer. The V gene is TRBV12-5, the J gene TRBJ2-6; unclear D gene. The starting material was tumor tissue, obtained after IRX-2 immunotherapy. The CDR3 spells CASISRAHTANVLTF. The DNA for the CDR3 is TGTGCCAGCATCTCACGGGCCCATACAGCCAACGTCCTGACTTTC.